Below are 30 T cell receptor beta chains sequenced from a single sample in a study of blood T cell repertoires in COVID-19. Here immunoSEQ multiplex PCR was the method, and the copy in TCRdb shows in-frame clones only, minus some. The sample holds tens of thousands of clones, approximately 85% seen once. The sample was peripheral blood. These receptors were obtained from a human donor in a cohort sampled during active COVID-19.

The rearrangement uses TRBV10-3 and TRBJ1-2; unclear D gene. CDR1 and CDR2 (germline): ENHRY, SYGVKD. V was trimmed by 0 bases and J by 8 bases, leaving 19 bases between them. The CDR3 is 16 amino acids. The CDR3 sequence: CAISESLLRSRGGYTF. DNA for the CDR3: TGTGCCATCAGTGAGTCGCTCCTCAGGTCCCGTGGGGGCTACACCTTC.

The gene calls are TRBV10-3 and TRBJ2-2; 10 nucleotides agree with TRBD2. CDR1 and CDR2 (germline): ENHRY, SYGVKD. V dropped 8 bases and J dropped 6; count of bases not matched to a gene: 12. The CDR3 has 16 amino acids. The CDR3 coding sequence is TGTGCCATCCCGAGACTAGCGGGTGGGGTATCCGGGGAGCTGTTTTTT. It is translated as CAIPRLAGGVSGELFF.

This chain uses TRBV7-2 with TRBJ1-1; D is ambiguous. This CDR3 comprises 14 residues. The V and J ends lost 1 base and 4 bases respectively, with 10 bases between them. CDR1 is SGHTA, CDR2 FQGNSA, per germline. The CDR3 loop is CASSLGSGATEAFF. The CDR3 nucleotides read TGTGCCAGCAGCTTAGGTAGCGGCGCCACTGAAGCTTTCTTT.

The chain uses TRBV5-1 and TRBJ2-7, with D perhaps TRBD1 (5 bases). Germline loops: CDR1 SGHRS, CDR2 YFSETQ. The CDR3 has 13 residues. Trimming pared 5 bases from V and 8 bases from J, leaving 17 bases between. CDR3 protein: CASRGQGDDKQYF. In DNA form, the CDR3 reads TGCGCCAGCAGAGGGCAGGGCGATGACAAGCAGTACTTC.

The genes are TRBV6-5 and TRBJ1-5, with D unresolved. This CDR3 is 13 amino acids long. Per the germline V gene, CDR1 is MNHEY and CDR2 is SVGAGI. V lost 6 bases and J lost 7, with 13 bases in between. CDR3 bases: TGTGCCAGCAGCCGACGGGGATCCCAGCCCCAGCATTTT. This sequence encodes CASSRRGSQPQHF.

The gene calls are TRBV18 and TRBJ1-2; 10 nucleotides match TRBD1. The CDR3 runs 18 residues. Trimming took 2 bases from V and 3 from J; bases not matched to a gene: 12. Looked up from germline, CDR1 is KGHSH and CDR2 is LQKENI. The CDR3 spells CASSPSPGQGFLDYGYTF. Here the CDR3 DNA reads TGTGCCAGCTCACCATCCCCGGGACAGGGGTTTTTAGACTATGGCTACACCTTC.

The genes are TRBV19 and TRBJ1-3, with TRBD1 identical over 8 bases. The length of the CDR3 is 14 residues. Germline V CDR1 and CDR2: LNHDA, SQIVND (reference sequence). J lost 2 bases, V lost 7 bases, and 4 bases had no gene match. CDR3 DNA sequence: TGTGCCAGTACCGAGACAGGGGCTGGAAACACCATATATTTT. Amino acid sequence: CASTETGAGNTIYF.

The CDR3 DNA reads as TGTGCCAGCAGTTCCGGGACAGGGCTGAACACTGAAGCTTTCTTT. Residues: CASSSGTGLNTEAFF. The genes are TRBV6-5 and TRBJ1-1, with TRBD1 identical over 9 bases. J lost 0 bases, V lost 4 bases, and 3 bases had no gene match. Germline assignment: CDR1 MNHEY and CDR2 SVGAGI. The CDR3 runs to 15 residues.

The rearrangement links TRBV6-6 to TRBJ2-7; 10 bases are a match to TRBD1. The CDR3 spans 14 residues. CDR1 is MNHNY and CDR2 is SVGAGI in the germline V gene (reference sequence). After removal of 7 bases from V and 3 bases from J, the junction contained 6 bases not matched to a gene. The CDR3 is CASTGQGGVYEQYF. CDR3 sequence (DNA): TGTGCCAGCACCGGACAGGGGGGAGTCTACGAGCAGTACTTC.

Points on this clone: The junction differs from germline at one of its ends, possibly a read error. The V gene is TRBV2, the J gene TRBJ2-7; 11 bases fit TRBD2. The length of the CDR3 is 13 residues. Germline V CDR1 and CDR2: SNHLY, FYNNEI. CDR3 sequence (DNA): TGTGCCAGCAGGGAAGGACTAGCGGGTGAGCAGTACTTC. Protein: CASREGLAGEQYF.

V gene TRBV2 combines with J gene TRBJ1-2; D unclear. The V gene's germline CDR1 is SNHLY and CDR2 FYNNEI. V lost 5 bases, J lost 0 bases, and 4 bases lay in between. The CDR3 runs to 12 residues. Written as DNA, the CDR3 is TGTGCCAGCAGTCCGGCTAACTATGGCTACACCTTC. Translation: CASSPANYGYTF.

CDR3 amino acids: CASSPGTSDEQFF. CDR3 sequence (DNA): TGTGCCAGCAGTCCAGGGACATCGGATGAGCAGTTCTTC. The chain combines TRBV12-3 or TRBV12-4 with TRBJ2-1; tentative D call: TRBD1 (6 bases). The germline V and J ends were trimmed by 5 bases and 8 bases, with 13 bases remaining between them. This CDR3 has 13 amino acids.

V and J are TRBV2 and TRBJ1-4; 11 nucleotides align to TRBD1. The CDR3 spans 14 residues. Germline trimming cut 5 bases from V and 6 bases from J; bases unmatched to any gene: 2. Looked up from germline, CDR1 is SNHLY and CDR2 is FYNNEI. CDR3: CASSWDRGYEKLFF. In DNA form, the CDR3 reads TGTGCCAGCAGTTGGGACAGGGGGTATGAAAAACTGTTTTTT.

This chain links TRBV7-8 with TRBJ1-1; 8 nucleotides align to TRBD1. Germline trimming cut 10 bases from V and 4 bases from J; bases unmatched to any gene: 14. There are 15 residues in the CDR3. Per the germline V gene, CDR1 is SGHVS and CDR2 is FQNEAQ. CDR3 in DNA: TGTGCCACCGCTACGGACAGGGCAAGGAGCACTGAAGCTTTCTTT. Translated: CATATDRARSTEAFF.

This clone was picked up one time. The chain couples TRBV10-3 to TRBJ2-2; 8 nucleotides match TRBD1. The germline V gene has CDR1 ENHRY and CDR2 SYGVKD. This CDR3 is built from 15 residues. Trimming at V came to 7 bases and at J to 6 bases, leaving 10 bases not matched to a gene. Written as DNA, the CDR3 is TGTGCCATCACTAACGGACAGGGCGGGGCCGGGGAGCTGTTTTTT. Translated, it gives CAITNGQGGAGELFF.

The V and J genes are TRBV5-3 and TRBJ2-7; D might be TRBD1 (5 bases). TRBV5-3 is assigned to the ORF class and has an uncertain function. The CDR3 sequence is 16 residues long. Deletions cut 4 bases from V and 1 base from J, with 18 bases between. CDR3 loop: CARSPKDRRFSYEQYF. CDR3 DNA: TGTGCCAGAAGCCCCAAAGACAGAAGATTTTCCTACGAGCAGTACTTC.

The V gene is TRBV28, the J gene TRBJ2-7; unclear D gene. Germline CDR1 reads MDHEN; CDR2 reads SYDVKM. CDR3 length equals 14 residues. V was trimmed by 10 bases and J by 2 bases, leaving 18 bases between them. In DNA form, the CDR3 reads TGTGCCACCACCACCGTCACGGGTACCTACGAGCAGTACTTC. Amino acid sequence: CATTTVTGTYEQYF.

The chain's CDR3 is CASSLTGVNTEAFF. The CDR3 nucleotides are TGTGCCAGCAGCCTCACAGGGGTAAACACTGAAGCTTTCTTT. J is TRBJ1-1 and V is TRBV7-3, with 7 bases fitting TRBD1. Germline CDR1 reads SGHTA; CDR2 reads FQGTGA. J lost 2 bases, V lost 5 bases, and 5 bases had no gene match. This CDR3 region has 14 residues.

The chain uses TRBV3-1 (or the pseudogene TRBV3-2) and TRBJ2-2; 7 positions agree with TRBD1. Germline V gives CDR1 LGHDT, CDR2 YNNKEL (reference sequence). The CDR3 runs to 18 residues. Germline trimming cut 1 base from V and 1 base from J; bases unmatched to any gene: 9. CDR3 loop: CASSQGASGTVNTGELFF. The DNA of the CDR3 is TGTGCCAGCAGCCAAGGGGCTTCCGGGACAGTGAACACCGGGGAGCTGTTTTTT.

This clone came up once. This sequence joins TRBV9 and TRBJ1-3, with D possibly TRBD1 on 6 matching bases. The CDR3 contains 19 residues. The germline V gene encodes CDR1 SGDLS and CDR2 YYNGEE. V was clipped by 2 bases and J by 2 bases, with 23 bases between them. The CDR3 loop reads CASSVSWGGGGFAGNTIYF. In DNA, the CDR3 is TGTGCCAGCAGCGTCTCGTGGGGAGGGGGAGGCTTCGCTGGAAACACCATATATTTT. The variable domain in full, completed from reference TRBV9 and TRBJ1-3, reads DSGVTQTPKHLITATGQRVTLRCSPRSGDLSVYWYQQSLDQGLQFLIQYYNGEERAKGNILERFSAQQFPDLHSELNLSSLELGDSALYFCASSVSWGGGGFAGNTIYFGEGSWLTVV.

CDR3 sequence reads: CASSEQTGANTEAFF. As DNA, the CDR3 is TGTGCCAGCAGCGAGCAAACAGGGGCGAACACTGAAGCTTTCTTT. V usage is TRBV6-4 and J usage is TRBJ1-1; 7 bases match TRBD1. V dropped 6 bases and J dropped 1; count of bases not matched to a gene: 8. The V gene's germline CDR1 is MRHNA and CDR2 SNTAGT. The CDR3 is made up of 15 amino acids.

The DNA of the CDR3 is TGCGCCAGCACCCATTCAGGTGCCACTGAAGCTTTCTTT. It yields the protein CASTHSGATEAFF. The rearrangement links TRBV10-1 to TRBJ1-1, with D unclear. CDR1 and CDR2 from the germline V gene are WNHNN and SYGVQD (reference sequence). This CDR3 is built from 13 residues. Trimming shortened V by 7 bases and J by 4 bases, and 13 bases separated the two germline ends.

CDR3 loop: CASSIGQGRGNEQFF. Here the CDR3 DNA reads TGTGCCAGCAGCATAGGACAGGGCAGGGGCAATGAGCAGTTCTTC. The chain is built from TRBV5-5 and TRBJ2-1, with TRBD1 matching 8 bases. The V segment lost 4 bases and the J segment 6 bases; nucleotides outside the gene matches: 9. Germline loops: CDR1 SGHKS, CDR2 YYEKEE (reference sequence). The CDR3 totals 15 residues. The full variable domain, its missing parts supplied by reference TRBV5-5 and TRBJ2-1, is DAGVTQSPTHLIKTRGQQVTLRCSPISGHKSVSWYQQVLGQGPQFIFQYYEKEERGRGNFPDRFSARQFPNYSSELNVNALLLGDSALYLCASSIGQGRGNEQFFGPGTRLTVL.

The V gene is TRBV4-1, the J gene TRBJ2-7, with D uncertain. V gave up 0 bases and J gave up 7 bases, with 10 bases separating them. Germline assignment: CDR1 MGHRA and CDR2 YSYEKL. The CDR3 spans 13 residues. The CDR3 region is CASSQDLSREQYF. The CDR3 nucleotides read TGCGCCAGCAGCCAAGATCTTTCCCGGGAGCAGTACTTC.

This clone was found a few times. The chain is built from TRBV5-4 and TRBJ2-7; D remains ambiguous. Trimming shortened V by 4 bases and J by 0 bases, and 14 bases separated the two germline ends. Germline-derived CDR1 and CDR2 are SGHNT and YYREEE (reference sequence). This CDR3 spans 15 amino acids. CDR3 protein: CASSLSTFSSYEQYF. For the CDR3, the DNA is TGTGCCAGCAGCCTCTCGACTTTTAGCTCCTACGAGCAGTACTTC.

Turning to this clone: A junction boundary mismatches the germline segment, possibly from a read error. The rearrangement joins TRBV30 to TRBJ2-3; perhaps TRBD2 as D (8 bases). From germline, CDR1 is GTSNPN and CDR2 SVGIG (reference sequence). This CDR3 contains 17 residues. The CDR3 nucleotides are TGTGCCCGGAGCCAGGGGGGAGAAACGGGAGGGCCGGATACGCAGTATTTT. Translating gives CARSQGGETGGPDTQYF.

V usage is TRBV24-1 and J usage is TRBJ2-2, with TRBD1 identical over 8 bases. The V gene's germline CDR1 is KGHDR and CDR2 SFDVKD. Trimming at V came to 3 bases and at J to 6 bases, leaving 8 bases not matched to a gene. The CDR3 spans 16 residues. This CDR3 is CATSDPRQGWAGELFF. CDR3 nucleotide sequence: TGTGCCACCAGTGATCCACGACAGGGGTGGGCCGGGGAGCTGTTTTTT.

The CDR3 nucleotides are TGTGCCAGCAGCTCCAAAGCGGGGTACCAAGAGACCCAGTACTTC. Protein product: CASSSKAGYQETQYF. The chain couples TRBV7-6 to TRBJ2-5; 7 nucleotides match TRBD2. The trim removed 4 bases at V and 0 bases at J, leaving 5 bases unmatched. Germline V gene lookup returns CDR1 SGHVS and CDR2 FNYEAQ. The CDR3 runs to 15 residues. The full variable domain, in which reference TRBV7-6 and TRBJ2-5 provide the parts outside the CDR3, is GAGVSQSPRYKVTKRGQDVALRCDPISGHVSLYWYRQALGQGPEFLTYFNYEAQQDKSGLPNDRFSAERPEGSISTLTIQRTEQRDSAMYRCASSSKAGYQETQYFGPGTRLLVL.

CDR3 protein: CASNVDRSRLAIEKLFF. The CDR3 DNA sequence: TGTGCCAGCAATGTAGACAGGTCTCGCCTGGCCATTGAAAAACTGTTTTTT. The chain recombines TRBV28 with TRBJ1-4; tentatively, D is TRBD1 (6 bases). Trimming removed 7 bases at V and 7 bases at J, with 25 bases between. CDR3 length: 17 residues. CDR1 is MDHEN and CDR2 is SYDVKM in the germline V gene.

This chain links TRBV11-1 with TRBJ1-3, with D hard to call. The V end lost 0 bases, the J end lost 0 bases, and 6 bases lay between the germline ends. The CDR3 is made up of 15 amino acids. Germline values: CDR1 SGHAT, CDR2 FQDESV (reference sequence). CDR3 region: CASSLAGTSGNTIYF. The CDR3 bases are TGTGCCAGCAGCTTAGCGGGCACCTCTGGAAACACCATATATTTT. Looking up the rest from reference TRBV11-1 and TRBJ1-3 gives the full variable domain: EAEVAQSPRYKITEKSQAVAFWCDPISGHATLYWYRQILGQGPELLVQFQDESVVDDSQLPKDRFSAERLKGVDSTLKIQPAELGDSAMYLCASSLAGTSGNTIYFGEGSWLTVV.